The T cell receptor (beta chain) described here comes from a study of shared clonotypes between healthy human individuals. Broader study findings: Unshared clonotypes carried lower generation probabilities than those common to all four donors. Clonotypes that were shared across several donors made up around 5% of naive CD4 clonotypes.

This CDR3 comprises 16 residues. J lost 1 base, V lost 3 bases, and 7 bases had no gene match. The germline gives CDR1 MDHEN, CDR2 SYDVKM. How the authors handled the data: From ImmunoSEQ came sequences covering only the junction and carrying no quality scores, so filtering differed. Sequencing was performed with immunoSEQ multiplex PCR; in TCRdb, only in-frame clones are kept and a portion is missing. V, J and clone size reflect that table, while D and trimming were determined from the DNA. The sample shows about 1 million clones, approximately 78% of them seen only once. About this clone: Its target is unknown. Other DNA sequences of this sample code for an identical CDR3.

Sequenced input: memory CD4+ T cells from PBMCs. Subset described: CD45RA-negative fraction. This TCR was sampled from a man between 18 and 35 years old in good health. Some clones in this sample may be carry-over from other donors' samples. The chain uses TRBV28 and TRBJ2-7, with 9 bases that match TRBD2. The CDR3 nucleotides read TGTGCCAGCAGTTTTTCACTAGCGGGTCTATCCTACGAGCAGTACTTC. Translating it yields CASSFSLAGLSYEQYF.